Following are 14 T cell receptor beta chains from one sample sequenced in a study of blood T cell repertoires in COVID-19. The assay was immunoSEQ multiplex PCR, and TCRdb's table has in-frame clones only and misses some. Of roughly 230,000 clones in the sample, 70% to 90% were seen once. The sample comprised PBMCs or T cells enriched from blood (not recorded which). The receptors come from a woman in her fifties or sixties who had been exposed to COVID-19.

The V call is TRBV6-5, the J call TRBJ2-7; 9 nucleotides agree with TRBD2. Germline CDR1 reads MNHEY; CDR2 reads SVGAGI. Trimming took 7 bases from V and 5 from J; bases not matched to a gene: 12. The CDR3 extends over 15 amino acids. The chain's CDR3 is CASTGRAGGRNEQYF. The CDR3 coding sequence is TGTGCCAGCACCGGAAGGGCGGGGGGGCGGAACGAGCAGTACTTC.

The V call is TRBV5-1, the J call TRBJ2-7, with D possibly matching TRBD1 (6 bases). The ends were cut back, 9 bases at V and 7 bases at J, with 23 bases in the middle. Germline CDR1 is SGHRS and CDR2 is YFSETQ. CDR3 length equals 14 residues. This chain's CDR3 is CATKPWLGAGEQYF. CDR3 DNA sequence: TGCGCCACCAAGCCGTGGCTGGGGGCAGGGGAGCAGTACTTC.

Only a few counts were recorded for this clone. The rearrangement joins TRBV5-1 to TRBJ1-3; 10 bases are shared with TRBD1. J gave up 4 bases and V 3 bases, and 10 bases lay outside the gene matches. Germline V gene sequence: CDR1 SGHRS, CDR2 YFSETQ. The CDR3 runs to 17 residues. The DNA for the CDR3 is TGCGCCAGCAGCTCCACCGGGACAGGGGCGCTAGGAAACACCATATATTTT. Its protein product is CASSSTGTGALGNTIYF.

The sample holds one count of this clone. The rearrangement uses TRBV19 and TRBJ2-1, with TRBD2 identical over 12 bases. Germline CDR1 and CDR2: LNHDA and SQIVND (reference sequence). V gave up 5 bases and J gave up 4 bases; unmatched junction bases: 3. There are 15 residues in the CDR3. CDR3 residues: CASSLTSGGYNEQFF. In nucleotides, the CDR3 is TGTGCCAGTAGTTTGACTAGCGGGGGATACAATGAGCAGTTCTTC.

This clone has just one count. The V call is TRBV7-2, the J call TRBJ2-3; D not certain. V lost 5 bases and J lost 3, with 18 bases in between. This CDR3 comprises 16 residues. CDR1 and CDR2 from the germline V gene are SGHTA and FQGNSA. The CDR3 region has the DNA TGTGCCAGCAGCCCCCGCCGTACGGTCGGGACAGATACGCAGTATTTT. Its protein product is CASSPRRTVGTDTQYF.

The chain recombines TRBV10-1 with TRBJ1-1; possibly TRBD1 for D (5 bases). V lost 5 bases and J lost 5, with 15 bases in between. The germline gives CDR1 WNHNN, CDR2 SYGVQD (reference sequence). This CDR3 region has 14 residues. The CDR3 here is CASSSQGELTEAFF. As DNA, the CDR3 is TGCGCCAGCAGTTCGCAGGGTGAACTTACTGAAGCTTTCTTT.

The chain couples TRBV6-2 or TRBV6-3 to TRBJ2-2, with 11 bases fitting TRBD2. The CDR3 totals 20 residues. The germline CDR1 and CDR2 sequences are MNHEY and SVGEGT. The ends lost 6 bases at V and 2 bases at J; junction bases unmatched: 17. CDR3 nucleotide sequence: TGTGCCAGCAGCCGACGCCGTCTTAGCGGGGGGGCCAGTAACACCGGGGAGCTGTTTTTT. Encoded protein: CASSRRRLSGGASNTGELFF.

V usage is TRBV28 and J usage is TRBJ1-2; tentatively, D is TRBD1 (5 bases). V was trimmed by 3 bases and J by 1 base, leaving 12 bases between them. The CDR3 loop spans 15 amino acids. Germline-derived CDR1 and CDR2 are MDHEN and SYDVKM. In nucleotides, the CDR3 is TGTGCCAGCAGTTTGTGGGACTCAAGTAACTATGGCTACACCTTC. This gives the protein CASSLWDSSNYGYTF.

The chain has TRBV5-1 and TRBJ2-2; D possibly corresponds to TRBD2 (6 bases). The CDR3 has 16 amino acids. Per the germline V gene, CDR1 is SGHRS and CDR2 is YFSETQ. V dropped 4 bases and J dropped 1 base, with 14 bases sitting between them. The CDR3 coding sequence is TGCGCCAGCAGCGATCGCGGGACGGGGAACACCGGGGAGCTGTTTTTT. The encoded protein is CASSDRGTGNTGELFF.

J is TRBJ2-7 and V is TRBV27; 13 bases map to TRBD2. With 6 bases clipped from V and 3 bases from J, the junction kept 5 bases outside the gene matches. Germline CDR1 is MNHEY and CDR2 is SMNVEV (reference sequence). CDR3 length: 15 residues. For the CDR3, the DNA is TGTGCCAGCAGAAGACTAGCGGGGGGATACTACGAGCAGTACTTC. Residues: CASRRLAGGYYEQYF.

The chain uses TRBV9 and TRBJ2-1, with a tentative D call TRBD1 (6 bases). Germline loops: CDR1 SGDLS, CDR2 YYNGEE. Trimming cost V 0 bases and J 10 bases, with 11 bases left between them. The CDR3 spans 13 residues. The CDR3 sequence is CASSVVTGNEQFF. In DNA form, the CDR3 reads TGTGCCAGCAGCGTAGTTACAGGGAACGAGCAGTTCTTC.

The CDR3 is CASGGGTGNTIYF. Written as DNA, the CDR3 is TGTGCTAGTGGCGGCGGCACTGGAAACACCATATATTTT. The V and J genes are TRBV12-5 and TRBJ1-3; D gene uncertain. Germline V gene sequence: CDR1 LGHNT, CDR2 FRNRAP. Trimming removed 6 bases from V and 2 bases from J, with 8 bases in between. The CDR3 contains 13 residues.

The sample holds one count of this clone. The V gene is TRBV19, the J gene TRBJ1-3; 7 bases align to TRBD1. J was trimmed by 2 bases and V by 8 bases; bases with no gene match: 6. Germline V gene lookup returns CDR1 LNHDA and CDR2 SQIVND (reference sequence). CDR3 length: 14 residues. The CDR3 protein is CASAWGQTGNTIYF. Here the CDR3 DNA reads TGTGCCAGTGCCTGGGGACAGACTGGAAACACCATATATTTT.

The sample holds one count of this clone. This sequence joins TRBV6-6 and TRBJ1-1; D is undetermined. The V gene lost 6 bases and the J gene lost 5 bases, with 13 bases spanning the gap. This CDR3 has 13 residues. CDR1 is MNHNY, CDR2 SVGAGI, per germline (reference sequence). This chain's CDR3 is CASSIGRETEAFF. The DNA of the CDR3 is TGTGCCAGCAGCATAGGGCGGGAGACTGAAGCTTTCTTT.